Listed below are T cell receptor beta chains from one sample, sequenced in a study of T-cell reconstitution after alpha-beta-depleted transplantation in children. TCRdb re-called the PCR reads through MiXCR, storing one row per CDR3 protein. The sample lists 600,000 to 700,000 distinct CDR3 sequences; about 15% were seen once. The source material was PBMCs from the stem cell graft donor, sampled from the stem cell graft. These receptors were collected from a human donor who donated a stem cell graft to a child with acute myeloid leukemia. The CDR3 runs from the conserved cysteine through the conserved F or W. D genes are given only for firm matches. Expanded clones are given a class, and other clones once, few, many or no size at all.

size: many
D: TRBD1
V: TRBV6-1
J: TRBJ2-3
DNA: TGTGCCAGCAGTGAGGACAGGGGCGCCACAGATACGCAGTATTTT
CDR3: CASSEDRGATDTQYF

size: once
D: -
V: TRBV6-1
J: TRBJ2-3
DNA: TGTGCCAGGTCCACTAGTCTGGCAGATACCCAGTATTTT
CDR3: CARSTSLADTQYF

size: -
D: TRBD2
V: TRBV27
J: TRBJ2-3
DNA: TGTGCCAGCAGTTTAGAGGAGACTAGCGGGGCCACAGATACGCAGTATTTT
CDR3: CASSLEETSGATDTQYF

size: many
D: -
V: TRBV20-1
J: TRBJ1-2
DNA: TGCAGTGCTATTGATGGCGGGGTTAAAAATGGCTACACCTTC
CDR3: CSAIDGGVKNGYTF

size: many
D: TRBD1
V: TRBV12-3/TRBV12-4
J: TRBJ1-6
DNA: TGTGCCAGCAGTTGGGGACAGGGTACACCCCTCCACTTT
CDR3: CASSWGQGTPLHF

size: -
D: -
V: TRBV5-5
J: TRBJ1-5
DNA: TGTGCCAGCAGCCCCCAAGGGGGGGATTATAGCAATCAGCCCCAGCATTTT
CDR3: CASSPQGGDYSNQPQHF

size: many
D: -
V: TRBV20-1
J: TRBJ2-3
DNA: TGCAGTGCTATCAGGGACACCCGCACAGATACGCAGTATTTT
CDR3: CSAIRDTRTDTQYF

size: few
D: TRBD2
V: TRBV12-3/TRBV12-4
J: TRBJ2-1
DNA: TGTGCCAGCAGCTGGGGGGGTCCATACAATGAGCAGTTCTTC
CDR3: CASSWGGPYNEQFF

size: many
D: -
V: TRBV20-1
J: TRBJ2-1
DNA: TGCAGTGCTAGAGAAGTTACAGCACGTGAGCAGTTCTTC
CDR3: CSAREVTAREQFF

size: -
D: TRBD1
V: TRBV5-1
J: TRBJ1-1
DNA: TGCGCCAGCAGCTTATCCCAAACAGGGGCGAACACTGAAGCTTTCTTT
CDR3: CASSLSQTGANTEAFF

size: -
D: TRBD1
V: TRBV7-9
J: TRBJ1-1
DNA: TGTGCCAGCAGCATCCTTGGAACAGGGGGCGCGGCTTTCTTT
CDR3: CASSILGTGGAAFF

size: many
D: -
V: TRBV27
J: TRBJ1-2
DNA: -
CDR3: CASSSSNYGYTF

size: few
D: TRBD2
V: TRBV20-1
J: TRBJ2-1
DNA: TGCAGTGCTAGTAGGAGCGGGGGGGCCTTGGATGAGCAGTTCTTC
CDR3: CSASRSGGALDEQFF

size: few
D: TRBD2
V: TRBV10-3
J: TRBJ2-3
DNA: TGTGCCATCAGTTCCGAGGGGCGGGGGGGCACAGATACGCAGTATTTT
CDR3: CAISSEGRGGTDTQYF

size: many
D: -
V: TRBV7-6
J: TRBJ1-1
DNA: TGTGCCAGCAGCTTAGTAGGGTTCAACACTGAAGCTTTCTTT
CDR3: CASSLVGFNTEAFF

size: many
D: -
V: TRBV5-1
J: TRBJ2-5
DNA: TGCGCCAGCAGCTTGCAACGGCGTCAGGTGGAGACCCAGTACTTC
CDR3: CASSLQRRQVETQYF

size: many
D: -
V: TRBV5-6
J: TRBJ1-2
DNA: TGTGCCAGCAGCGAAACCGGGACAAAGAGGGATGGCTACACCTTC
CDR3: CASSETGTKRDGYTF

size: few
D: TRBD2
V: TRBV12-3/TRBV12-4
J: TRBJ2-5
DNA: TGTGCCAGCAGTCCGGGCGTAGCGGGGGGAAAAGAGACCCAGTACTTC
CDR3: CASSPGVAGGKETQYF

size: -
D: TRBD1
V: TRBV20-1
J: TRBJ1-6
DNA: TGCAGTGCTAGAGATTACCTCCGGGACAGGAGGAATTCACCCCTCCACTTT
CDR3: CSARDYLRDRRNSPLHF

size: many
D: -
V: TRBV20-1
J: TRBJ2-7
DNA: TGCAGTGCTGGGGGCAGACCTGGTGGTTTTTCCTACGAGCAGTACTTC
CDR3: CSAGGRPGGFSYEQYF

size: -
D: -
V: TRBV7-2
J: TRBJ1-4
DNA: TGTGCCAGCAGTGAAAACGAAAAACTGTTTTTT
CDR3: CASSENEKLFF

size: -
D: TRBD1
V: TRBV9
J: TRBJ2-7
DNA: TGTGCCAGCAGCGTAGGGGCAGGGGGTATGGAGCAGTACTTC
CDR3: CASSVGAGGMEQYF

size: -
D: TRBD2
V: TRBV9
J: TRBJ2-1
DNA: TGTGCCAGCAGCCCCCGAGCCGGGGGGATTAATGAGCAGTTCTTC
CDR3: CASSPRAGGINEQFF

size: -
D: -
V: TRBV20-1
J: TRBJ2-3
DNA: TGCAGTGCCCGCCCGGGGGAGAGAACAGATACGCAGTATTTT
CDR3: CSARPGERTDTQYF

size: few
D: TRBD1
V: TRBV30
J: TRBJ1-1
DNA: TGTGCCCTCCAGGACAGGGGGAACACTGAAGCTTTCTTT
CDR3: CALQDRGNTEAFF

size: many
D: -
V: TRBV7-2
J: TRBJ2-6
DNA: TGTGCCAGCAGCTTAGGCGGAGGGGCCAACGTCCTGACTTTC
CDR3: CASSLGGGANVLTF

size: few
D: -
V: TRBV5-1
J: TRBJ2-7
DNA: TGCGCCAGCAGCCCCGGTTGGGGTTCCTACGAGCAGTACTTC
CDR3: CASSPGWGSYEQYF

size: -
D: TRBD1
V: TRBV24-1
J: TRBJ1-1
DNA: TGTGCCACCAGTGATACAGGGGGCAACACTGAAGCTTTCTTT
CDR3: CATSDTGGNTEAFF

size: many
D: -
V: TRBV20-1
J: TRBJ2-1
DNA: TGCAGTGCCCCCGCCCAGATCTACAATGAGCAGTTCTTC
CDR3: CSAPAQIYNEQFF

size: few
D: -
V: TRBV7-6
J: TRBJ1-1
DNA: TGTGCCAGCAGCTTTTCTATGGACAGTCGCACTGAAGCTTTCTTT
CDR3: CASSFSMDSRTEAFF

size: -
D: -
V: TRBV15
J: TRBJ1-2
DNA: TGTGCCACCAGCAGAGATCGATTTGGGACCGCGCGGGCCTTC
CDR3: CATSRDRFGTARAF

size: few
D: TRBD1
V: TRBV5-1
J: TRBJ2-7
DNA: TGCGCCAGCAGCTTGGATTTCGGGACAGCAGCCTACGAGCAGTACTTC
CDR3: CASSLDFGTAAYEQYF

size: few
D: TRBD1
V: TRBV5-1
J: TRBJ2-1
DNA: TGCGCCAGCAGTTTCGGGACAGGGGTTGGTGAGCAGTTCTTC
CDR3: CASSFGTGVGEQFF

size: few
D: TRBD1
V: TRBV5-6
J: TRBJ2-2
DNA: TGTGCCAGCAGCTTAGTAAACAGGGGCACCGGGGAGCTGTTTTTT
CDR3: CASSLVNRGTGELFF

size: many
D: -
V: TRBV20-1
J: TRBJ2-1
DNA: TGCAGTGCTCGAAATTTGAATGAGCAGTTCTTC
CDR3: CSARNLNEQFF

size: -
D: -
V: TRBV28
J: TRBJ1-2
DNA: TGTGCCAGCACCACCGGGCCTTTAATAGGCTACACCTTC
CDR3: CASTTGPLIGYTF

size: few
D: TRBD1
V: TRBV11-2
J: TRBJ2-7
DNA: TGTGCCAGCAGCGCGGGACAGGTGGCCTCCTACGAGCAGTACTTC
CDR3: CASSAGQVASYEQYF